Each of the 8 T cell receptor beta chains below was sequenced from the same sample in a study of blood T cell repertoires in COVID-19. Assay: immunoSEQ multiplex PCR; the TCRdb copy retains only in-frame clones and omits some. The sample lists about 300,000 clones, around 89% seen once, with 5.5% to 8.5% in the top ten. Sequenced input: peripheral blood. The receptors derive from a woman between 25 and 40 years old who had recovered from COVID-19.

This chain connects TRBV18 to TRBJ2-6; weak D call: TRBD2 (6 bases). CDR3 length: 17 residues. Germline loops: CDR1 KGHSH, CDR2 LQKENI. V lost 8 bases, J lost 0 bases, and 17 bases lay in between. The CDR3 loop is CASKPEEGRSGANVLTF. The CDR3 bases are TGTGCCAGCAAACCAGAGGAGGGACGCTCTGGGGCCAACGTCCTGACTTTC.

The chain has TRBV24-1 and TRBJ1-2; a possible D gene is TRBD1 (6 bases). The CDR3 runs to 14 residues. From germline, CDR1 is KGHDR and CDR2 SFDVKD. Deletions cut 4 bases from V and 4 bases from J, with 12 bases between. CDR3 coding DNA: TGTGCCACCAGTGACCGCGGACAGAGCTATGGCTACACCTTC. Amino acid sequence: CATSDRGQSYGYTF.

The CDR3 reads CAISDGGSGANVLTF. The CDR3 region has the DNA TGTGCCATCAGTGACGGGGGTTCTGGGGCCAACGTCCTGACTTTC. J is TRBJ2-6 and V is TRBV10-3, with TRBD2 as a possible D gene (6 bases). The germline V and J ends were trimmed by 3 bases and 1 base, with 7 bases remaining between them. Germline V gene data show CDR1 as ENHRY and CDR2 as SYGVKD. The length of the CDR3 is 15 residues.

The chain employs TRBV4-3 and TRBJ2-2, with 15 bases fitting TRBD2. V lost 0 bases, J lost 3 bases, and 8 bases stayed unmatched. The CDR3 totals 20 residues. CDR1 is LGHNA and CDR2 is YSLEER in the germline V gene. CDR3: CASSQDFGLAGGPDTGELFF. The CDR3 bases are TGCGCCAGCAGCCAAGATTTCGGACTAGCGGGGGGGCCTGACACCGGGGAGCTGTTTTTT.

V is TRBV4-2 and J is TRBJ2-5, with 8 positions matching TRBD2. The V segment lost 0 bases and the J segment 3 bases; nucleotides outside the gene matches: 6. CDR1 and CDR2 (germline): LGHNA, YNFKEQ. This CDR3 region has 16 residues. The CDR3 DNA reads TGTGCCAGCAGCCAAGATGAAGCGGGGGCCGAAGAGACCCAGTACTTC. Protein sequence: CASSQDEAGAEETQYF.

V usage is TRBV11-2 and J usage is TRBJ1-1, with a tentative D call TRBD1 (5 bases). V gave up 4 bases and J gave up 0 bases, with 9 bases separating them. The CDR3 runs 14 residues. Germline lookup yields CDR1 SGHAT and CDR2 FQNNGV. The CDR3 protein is CASSSQGVNTEAFF. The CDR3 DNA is TGTGCCAGCAGCTCCCAGGGTGTGAACACTGAAGCTTTCTTT.

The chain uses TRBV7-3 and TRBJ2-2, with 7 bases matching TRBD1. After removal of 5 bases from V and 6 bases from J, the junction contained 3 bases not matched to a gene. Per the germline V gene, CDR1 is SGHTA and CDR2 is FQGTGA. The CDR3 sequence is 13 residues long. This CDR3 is CASSATGAGELFF. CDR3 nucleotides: TGTGCCAGCAGCGCCACAGGGGCCGGGGAGCTGTTTTTT. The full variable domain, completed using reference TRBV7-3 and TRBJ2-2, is GAGVSQTPSNKVTEKGKYVELRCDPISGHTALYWYRQSLGQGPEFLIYFQGTGAADDSGLPNDRFFAVRPEGSVSTLKIQRTERGDSAVYLCASSATGAGELFFGEGSRLTVL.

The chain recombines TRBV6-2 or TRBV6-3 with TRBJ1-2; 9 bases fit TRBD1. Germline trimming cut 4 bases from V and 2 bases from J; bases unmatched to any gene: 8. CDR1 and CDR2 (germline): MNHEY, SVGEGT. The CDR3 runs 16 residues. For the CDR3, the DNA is TGTGCCAGCAGTTCCCCGGGACAGGGAACGAACTATGGCTACACCTTC. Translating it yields CASSSPGQGTNYGYTF.